This TCR beta chain was recovered during a study of CD8 T cells in ankylosing spondylitis. Each CDR3 protein gets one entry after TCRdb re-called the 5' RACE reads with MiXCR. The sample consists of approximately 69,000 distinct CDR3 sequences, 5.3% of them appearing once. V lost 5 bases and J lost 0, with 7 bases in between. The CDR3 has 13 amino acids. Germline values: CDR1 DFQATT, CDR2 SNEGSKA (reference sequence). Ten or more counts support this clonotype. The chain recombines TRBV20-1 with TRBJ2-2; D gene unclear. The sequence was obtained from a male donor with ankylosing spondylitis or in good health (not recorded which). The specimen sequenced was blood, either unsorted or a sorted T cell fraction (not recorded which). The CDR3 DNA follows: TGCAGTGCTTCTCGGCCGAACACCGGGGAGCTGTTTTTT. Translation gives CSASRPNTGELFF.